This TCR beta chain stems from a study of Ad26.COV2.S vaccination and SARS-CoV-2 variants. Study-wide context: By the intramuscular route, Ad26.COV2.S was given once, or twice 56 days apart.

Details on this clone: Its specificity is not known. Other DNA sequences in the sample encode the same CDR3.

Treatment reported: around 19 received Ad26.COV2.S at low or high dose, single or two shots; 5 received placebo; per-sample allocation not given. On day 63 after the first injection, vaccine and placebo recipients gave samples. The CDR3 has 15 residues. Per germline, CDR1 MRHNA and CDR2 SNTAGT. The trim removed 4 bases at V and 1 base at J, leaving 0 bases unmatched. Overall study findings and caveats: With respect to non-spike TCR breadth, vaccine and placebo recipients were similar.

TCRdb's table, derived via immunoSEQ multiplex PCR, lists solely in-frame clones and lacks some. The repertoire holds 350,000 to 500,000 clones, with roughly 91% as singletons. The source is a person aged 18-65 years who received the Ad26.COV2.S COVID-19 vaccine or a placebo. The chain carries TRBV6-4 and TRBJ2-3, with TRBD2 matching 12 bases. Sequenced here: peripheral blood, sampled in a trial of Ad26.COV2.S vaccine versus placebo. CDR3 nucleotide sequence: TGTGCCAGCAGTGGACTAGCGGGAGGCACAGATACGCAGTATTTT. This encodes CASSGLAGGTDTQYF.